One and the same sample provided the 26 T cell receptor beta chains below, sequenced in a study of T-cell reconstitution after alpha-beta-depleted transplantation in children (dated by TCRdb to about 2016). The sample's treatment or condition label, in plain terms: allogeneic hematopoietic cell transplantation with graft depleted of TCRalphabeta T cells and CD19 B cells. The method was PCR. Sequencing relied on an Illumina HiSeq 2500. To normalize quantification of the TCRbeta repertoire, the TCR libraries were built with molecular barcoding that relied on unique molecular identifiers. TCRdb passed the public sequencing reads through fastp at Q25 and MiXCR, retaining productive beta sequences. Rows are combined by CDR3 protein, so each entry shows the most common genes and DNA. The sample has roughly 310,000 distinct CDR3 sequences on record, around 25% of them singletons. The ten top clones hold roughly 11% of the sample.

The sequencing here drew on PBMCs, mostly from graft donor cells, taken 180 days after TCRalphabeta/CD19-depleted stem cell transplant. These receptors all come from a male patient younger than 18 who had a stem cell transplant for acute lymphoblastic leukemia, so the T cells may come from the graft donor.

This clonotype was seen more than once but under ten times. The V call is TRBV15, the J call TRBJ2-1; the D call may be TRBD1 or TRBD2 (6 bases each). V lost 5 bases to trimming and J lost 9 bases, with 20 bases between them. Germline V CDR1 and CDR2: LNHNV, YYDKDF (reference sequence). There are 15 residues in the CDR3. The CDR3 reads CATSLGQRGVSEQFF. The CDR3 nucleotides read TGTGCCACCAGCCTAGGCCAAAGGGGGGTGAGTGAGCAGTTCTTC.

This clonotype was found many times. The chain joins TRBV5-1 to TRBJ2-4, with 7 bases matching TRBD1. V shed 5 bases, J shed 6 bases, and the junction held 11 bases outside the gene matches. Germline assignment: CDR1 SGHRS and CDR2 YFSETQ. The CDR3 spans 15 residues. The CDR3 nucleotides are TGCGCCAGCAGGGAGCAGGGGGAAGTTCGAAACATTCAGTACTTC. Translating gives CASREQGEVRNIQYF.

The rearrangement joins TRBV5-1 to TRBJ2-5; D call uncertain. Trimming removed 0 bases at V and 5 bases at J, with 11 bases between. The CDR3 contains 14 residues. The germline CDR1 and CDR2 sequences are SGHRS and YFSETQ. The CDR3 loop is CASSLERSTETQYF. The CDR3 DNA reads TGCGCCAGCAGCTTGGAGAGGTCGACGGAGACCCAGTACTTC.

The rearrangement joins TRBV25-1 to TRBJ2-3, with 10 bases fitting TRBD2. The CDR3 covers 14 residues. V was pared by 7 bases and J by 7 bases, with 8 bases of the junction left unmatched. CDR1 and CDR2 from the germline V gene are MGHDK and SYGVNS. CDR3 in amino acids: CASTQGLAVHTQYF. The CDR3 coding sequence is TGTGCCAGCACCCAAGGACTAGCGGTACATACGCAGTATTTT.

CDR3 sequence reads: CASSPRGNTEAFF. The DNA for the CDR3 is TGTGCCAGCTCACCACGGGGTAACACTGAAGCTTTCTTT. The chain is built from TRBV18 and TRBJ1-1; D gene ambiguous. The ends were cut back, 1 base at V and 2 bases at J, with 5 bases in the middle. The CDR3 is 13 amino acids. CDR1 KGHSH and CDR2 LQKENI come from the germline V gene.

There are a few counts of this clonotype. The chain carries TRBV20-1 and TRBJ2-7; no firm D call. Germline CDR1 DFQATT, CDR2 SNEGSKA (reference sequence). This CDR3 contains 14 residues. V lost 2 bases and J 4 bases, leaving 15 bases between the germline ends. CDR3 in amino acids: CSARRFRLIYEQYF. The CDR3 bases are TGCAGTGCTAGAAGGTTCAGATTAATTTACGAGCAGTACTTC.

The gene calls are TRBV4-2 and TRBJ2-1; 7 positions agree with TRBD2. Trimming took 2 bases from V and 1 from J; bases not matched to a gene: 17. The CDR3 spans 20 residues. Per the germline V gene, CDR1 is LGHNA and CDR2 is YNFKEQ. The CDR3 is CASSQLRSLGGGRSYNEQFF. The CDR3 region has the DNA TGTGCCAGCAGCCAATTACGGAGTTTAGGTGGCGGGAGATCCTACAATGAGCAGTTCTTC.

The table lists this clonotype with a few counts. The chain employs TRBV20-1 and TRBJ1-1, with 10 nucleotides matching TRBD1. The length of the CDR3 is 14 residues. J was trimmed by 7 bases and V by 6 bases; bases with no gene match: 11. CDR1 and CDR2 from the germline V gene are DFQATT and SNEGSKA (reference sequence). CDR3 nucleotide sequence: TGCAGTGCAACGACAGGGGGCGTCGAGGGTGAAGCTTTCTTT. Translating it yields CSATTGGVEGEAFF.

This clonotype has just one count. This chain connects TRBV12-3 or TRBV12-4 to TRBJ2-7; D may be TRBD1 (5 bases). The CDR3 is 14 amino acids. V lost 7 bases to trimming and J lost 5 bases, with 18 bases between them. The CDR3 DNA sequence: TGTGCCAGCACCCGAGGCCGCTCAGGGCACGAGCAGTACTTC. This gives the protein CASTRGRSGHEQYF.

Only one count was recorded for this clonotype. The chain combines TRBV5-1 with TRBJ2-3; D is unclear. The V and J ends lost 7 bases and 2 bases respectively, with 11 bases between them. CDR3 size: 13 residues. Per germline, CDR1 SGHRS and CDR2 YFSETQ. In DNA, the CDR3 is TGCGCCAGCGCGTTCGGACCCACAGATACGCAGTATTTT. Protein product: CASAFGPTDTQYF.

Turning to this clonotype: One junction end disagrees with the germline gene, perhaps due to a read error. V usage is TRBV4-1 and J usage is TRBJ2-7; 10 nucleotides align to TRBD1. The CDR3 runs to 18 residues. CDR1 MGHRA and CDR2 YSYEKL come from the germline V gene. CDR3 sequence reads: CAISQDHLRGTGVYEQYF. The CDR3 nucleotides read TGCGCCATCAGCCAAGATCATCTTAGGGGGACAGGGGTCTACGAGCAGTACTTC.

The table lists this clonotype with a count of one. The chain carries TRBV9 and TRBJ2-7; the D gene is possibly TRBD2 (6 bases). Germline values: CDR1 SGDLS, CDR2 YYNGEE. V lost 5 bases to trimming and J lost 6 bases, with 18 bases between them. CDR3 length: 14 amino acids. The CDR3 protein is CASSGGGLHLEQYF. The CDR3 DNA reads as TGTGCCAGCAGTGGGGGAGGTTTACATCTCGAGCAGTACTTC.

At least ten counts were recorded for this clonotype. This rearrangement joins TRBV5-5 to TRBJ2-7; no firm D call. The germline gives CDR1 SGHKS, CDR2 YYEKEE (reference sequence). CDR3 length: 12 residues. The V gene lost 2 bases and the J gene lost 0 bases, with 3 bases spanning the gap. The CDR3 region is CASSFVSYEQYF. CDR3 nucleotides: TGTGCCAGCAGCTTTGTCTCCTACGAGCAGTACTTC.

This clonotype showed up just a few times. The V and J genes are TRBV29-1 and TRBJ1-1, with D perhaps matching TRBD1 (5 bases). Germline CDR1 and CDR2: SQVTM and ANQGSEA. V shed 4 bases and J shed 1 base, with 13 bases lying between them. There are 14 residues in the CDR3. This chain's CDR3 is CSVASGGPNTEAFF. For the CDR3, the DNA is TGCAGCGTTGCATCCGGGGGACCGAACACTGAAGCTTTCTTT.

The genes are TRBV13 and TRBJ2-1; D assignment may be TRBD1 or TRBD2 (5 bases each). CDR3 size: 17 residues. The germline gives CDR1 PRHDT, CDR2 FYEKMQ (reference sequence). V dropped 1 base and J dropped 0 bases, with 13 bases sitting between them. The CDR3 bases are TGTGCCAGCAGCTTAGAGGGACCCAAGAGCTCCTACAATGAGCAGTTCTTC. Amino acid sequence: CASSLEGPKSSYNEQFF. Variable domain in full (rest from reference TRBV13 and TRBJ2-1): AAGVIQSPRHLIKEKRETATLKCYPIPRHDTVYWYQQGPGQDPQFLISFYEKMQSDKGSIPDRFSAQQFSDYHSELNMSSLELGDSALYFCASSLEGPKSSYNEQFFGPGTRLTVL.

The rearrangement links TRBV7-2 to TRBJ2-3, with a tentative D call TRBD2 (6 bases). The CDR3 sequence is 16 residues long. V dropped 5 bases and J dropped 4 bases, with 19 bases sitting between them. The germline CDR1 and CDR2 sequences are SGHTA and FQGNSA. In DNA form, the CDR3 reads TGTGCCAGCAGCCCCGTGGTGGGAGGTAGGCCAGATACGCAGTATTTT. Translating it yields CASSPVVGGRPDTQYF.

This clonotype was seen more than once but under ten times. The J gene is TRBJ2-7, the V gene TRBV9, with D possibly TRBD2 on 5 matching bases. In germline, CDR1 is SGDLS, CDR2 YYNGEE. The CDR3 runs 20 residues. Trimming stripped 0 bases from V and 3 bases from J, with 28 bases between. The CDR3 loop is CASSVGGLGLSPLALYEQYF. The CDR3 DNA is TGTGCCAGCAGCGTAGGAGGGCTAGGCCTCTCCCCATTAGCGCTCTACGAGCAGTACTTC. The full variable domain, in which reference TRBV9 and TRBJ2-7 provide the parts outside the CDR3, is DSGVTQTPKHLITATGQRVTLRCSPRSGDLSVYWYQQSLDQGLQFLIQYYNGEERAKGNILERFSAQQFPDLHSELNLSSLELGDSALYFCASSVGGLGLSPLALYEQYFGPGTRLTVT.

This clonotype was seen a handful of times. The chain carries TRBV5-1 and TRBJ1-2; D gene ambiguous. The germline CDR1 and CDR2 sequences are SGHRS and YFSETQ. The V gene lost 2 bases and the J gene lost 8 bases, with 10 bases spanning the gap. The length of the CDR3 is 12 residues. The CDR3 DNA sequence: TGCGCCAGCAGCTTCGACGGAGGCGGCTACACCTTC. Amino acids: CASSFDGGGYTF.

The chain uses TRBV9 and TRBJ2-7; 11 bases map to TRBD2. The V gene end was trimmed by 2 bases and the J gene end by 5 bases; junction bases not matched to a gene: 3. The CDR3 length is 14 residues. The V gene's germline CDR1 is SGDLS and CDR2 YYNGEE. The CDR3 spells CASSVGGLADEQYF. Written as DNA, the CDR3 is TGTGCCAGCAGCGTTGGGGGACTAGCGGACGAGCAGTACTTC.

This clonotype was seen a few times. The chain uses TRBV3-1 and TRBJ1-2, with D possibly TRBD1 on 6 matching bases. V was clipped by 4 bases and J by 6 bases, with 15 bases between them. CDR3 length: 14 residues. Germline lookup yields CDR1 LGHDT and CDR2 YNNKEL (reference sequence). CDR3 sequence reads: CASSRRTVGNGYTF. CDR3 in DNA: TGTGCCAGCAGCCGGAGGACAGTGGGGAATGGCTACACCTTC.

V usage is TRBV6-1 and J usage is TRBJ1-5; D gene unclear. The V and J ends lost 6 bases and 0 bases respectively, with 12 bases between them. Looked up from germline, CDR1 is MNHNS and CDR2 is SASEGT. The CDR3 is made up of 15 amino acids. This CDR3 reads CASRNGFYSNQPQHF. CDR3 sequence (DNA): TGTGCCAGCAGAAACGGATTCTATAGCAATCAGCCCCAGCATTTT.

This clonotype was recorded a few times. The chain couples TRBV7-9 to TRBJ1-5; 8 bases map to TRBD1. The CDR3 spans 14 residues. CDR1 is SEHNR and CDR2 is FQNEAQ in the germline V gene (reference sequence). J gave up 9 bases and V 5 bases, and 9 bases lay outside the gene matches. CDR3 region: CASSVGQGTRPQHF. In DNA, the CDR3 is TGTGCCAGCAGCGTAGGACAGGGCACTAGGCCCCAGCATTTT.

The chain has TRBV12-3 or TRBV12-4 and TRBJ2-5, with 12 bases identical to TRBD2. The ends lost 3 bases at V and 4 bases at J; junction bases unmatched: 6. CDR3 length equals 16 residues. The CDR3 DNA follows: TGTGCCAGCAGTTTTGGACTAGCGGGATTCAGAGAGACCCAGTACTTC. It yields the protein CASSFGLAGFRETQYF.

This clonotype was counted ten times or more. The CDR3, as DNA: TGTGCCAGCAAGCCGGGACGTCATATCCCTTATGGCTACACCTTC. Translation gives CASKPGRHIPYGYTF. This chain uses TRBV12-3 or TRBV12-4 with TRBJ1-2; D might be TRBD1 (5 bases). V was shortened by 7 bases and J by 5 bases, with 20 bases between the two germline ends. The CDR3 contains 15 residues.

V and J are TRBV20-1 and TRBJ2-3; 7 nucleotides agree with TRBD2. Germline V lookup: CDR1 DFQATT, CDR2 SNEGSKA (reference sequence). V lost 7 bases and J lost 3; bases outside the gene matches: 10. The CDR3 has 14 residues. This chain's CDR3 is CSGGGSGVTDTQYF. The CDR3, as DNA: TGCAGTGGGGGGGGGAGTGGAGTTACAGATACGCAGTATTTT.

The rearrangement uses TRBV7-2 and TRBJ2-7, with a tentative D call TRBD1 (6 bases). The germline CDR1 and CDR2 sequences are SGHTA and FQGNSA. Deletions cut 8 bases from V and 12 bases from J, with 26 bases between. This CDR3 has 14 residues. CDR3 amino acids: CASLPGHLSYEGYF. The DNA for the CDR3 is TGTGCCAGCCTCCCGGGACATCTCTCCTACGAGGGGTACTTC.